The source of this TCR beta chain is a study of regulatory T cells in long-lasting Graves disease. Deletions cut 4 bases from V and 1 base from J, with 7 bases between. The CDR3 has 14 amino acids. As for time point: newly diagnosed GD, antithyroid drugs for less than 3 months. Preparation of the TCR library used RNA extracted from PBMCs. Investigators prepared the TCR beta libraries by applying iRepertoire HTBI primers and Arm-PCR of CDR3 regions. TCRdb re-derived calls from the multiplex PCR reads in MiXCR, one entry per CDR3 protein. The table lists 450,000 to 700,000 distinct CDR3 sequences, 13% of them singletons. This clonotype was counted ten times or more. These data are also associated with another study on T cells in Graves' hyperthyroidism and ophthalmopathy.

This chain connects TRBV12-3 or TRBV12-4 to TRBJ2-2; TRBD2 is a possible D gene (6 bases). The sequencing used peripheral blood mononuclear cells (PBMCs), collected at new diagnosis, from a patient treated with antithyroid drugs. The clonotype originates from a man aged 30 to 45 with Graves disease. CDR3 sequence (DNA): TGTGCCAGCAGTTCTAGCGAGAACACCGGGGAGCTGTTTTTT. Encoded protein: CASSSSENTGELFF.